The entry below gives a single TCR beta chain sequence along with its context. Its antigen remains unknown. The people who gave samples were healthy Caucasians from Russia, aged roughly 6 to 90. Together with a sample-barcoded 5' primer, a J-beta primer mix was included in a second PCR lasting roughly 6 to 12 cycles. TCRdb processed the 5' RACE reads anew with MiXCR; each CDR3 protein has one entry. The repertoire holds more than 650,000 distinct CDR3 sequences, with 20% to 25% as singletons. The data were obtained in a study of blood T cells in healthy people across ages. General study findings and limits: Age brought a roughly linear fall in TCR beta diversity measured per million T cells.

Germline V gene sequence: CDR1 SGHVS, CDR2 FQNEAQ. CDR3 length: 15 amino acids. The germline V and J ends were trimmed by 2 bases and 0 bases, with 8 bases remaining between them. The receptor was isolated from a man aged 70-80 years in good health. The sequencing sample was made of blood. The chain uses TRBV7-8 and TRBJ1-5, with TRBD1 as a possible D gene (5 bases). The CDR3 reads CASSLNRISNQPQHF. CDR3 nucleotides: TGTGCCAGCAGCTTAAACAGGATTAGCAATCAGCCCCAGCATTTT.